The source of this T cell receptor (beta chain) is a study of blood T cell repertoires in COVID-19. On the study more broadly: Collection of acute and convalescent COVID-19 samples took place in the United States, Italy and Spain. Sources were T cells, B-cell-depleted T cells, or PBMCs; the material itself was cDNA or gDNA.

Methods used by the authors: Reference gene primer amplification gave nucleated cell count estimates. Here immunoSEQ multiplex PCR was the method, and the copy in TCRdb shows in-frame clones only, minus some. V and J calls and clone size are as listed in that table; D and trimming were resolved from the DNA. The sample lists around 100,000 clones, roughly 79% occurring once. Germline CDR1 and CDR2: SGHAT and FQNNGV. V shed 5 bases and J shed 1 base, with 8 bases lying between them. The CDR3 runs 13 residues. Sequenced: peripheral blood. This chain uses TRBV11-2 with TRBJ1-1; D possibly corresponds to TRBD1 (5 bases). The clonotype originates from a man in his 70s with active or convalescent COVID-19. The CDR3 nucleotides are TGTGCCAGCAGCAGGGGCCCGAACACTGAAGCTTTCTTT. Translating gives CASSRGPNTEAFF.